This TCR beta chain came from a study of blood T cell repertoires in COVID-19. Study background: PBMCs, B-cell-depleted T cells, or T cells were the source of the cDNA or gDNA that made up the material.

The CDR3 extends over 16 amino acids. The germline CDR1 and CDR2 sequences are LNHDA and SQIVND (reference sequence). Trimming pared 2 bases from V and 10 bases from J, leaving 18 bases between. This clone was counted between two and nine times. Authors' data handling: Researchers report that nucleated cell counts were estimated from reference gene primer amplification. The repertoire was sequenced with immunoSEQ multiplex PCR; TCRdb's copy has only in-frame clones and lacks some. V, J and clone size were drawn from that table, and D and trimming were deduced from the DNA. The sample includes about 200,000 clones, roughly 88% of them seen just once.

The sequence derives from a man aged 45-65 years with active or convalescent COVID-19. Sequencing was done on a sample of peripheral blood. This chain joins TRBV19 and TRBJ1-6; maybe TRBD1 (5 bases). CDR3 protein: CASSISVTGVGSPLHF. The CDR3 nucleotides are TGTGCCAGTAGTATAAGTGTAACAGGAGTGGGATCACCCCTCCACTTT.